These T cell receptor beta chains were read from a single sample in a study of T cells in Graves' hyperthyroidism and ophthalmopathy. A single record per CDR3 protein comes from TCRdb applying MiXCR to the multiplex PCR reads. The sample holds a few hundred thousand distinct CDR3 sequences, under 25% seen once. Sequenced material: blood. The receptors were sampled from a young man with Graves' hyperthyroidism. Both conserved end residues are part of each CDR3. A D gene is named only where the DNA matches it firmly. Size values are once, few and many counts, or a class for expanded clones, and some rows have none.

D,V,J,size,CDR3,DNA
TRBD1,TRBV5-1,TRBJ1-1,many,CASRGQMNTEAFF,TGCGCCAGCAGGGGACAGATGAACACTGAAGCTTTCTTT
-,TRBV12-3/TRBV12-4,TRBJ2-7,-,CASSSTPGSLPYEQYF,TGTGCCAGCAGCTCTACTCCAGGTTCCCTACCCTACGAGCAGTACTTC
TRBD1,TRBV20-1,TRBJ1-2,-,CSAQDRRAYDYTF,TGCAGTGCCCAGGACAGGAGAGCCTATGACTACACCTTC
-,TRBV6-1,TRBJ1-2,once,CASSGLTRAPNYGYTF,TGTGCCAGCAGTGGTCTCACCCGGGCCCCTAACTATGGCTACACCTTC
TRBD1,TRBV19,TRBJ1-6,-,CASSIWDRVNSPLHF,TGTGCCAGTAGTATTTGGGACAGGGTTAATTCACCCCTCCACTTT
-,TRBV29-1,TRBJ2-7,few,CSVEQGPSYEQYF,TGCAGCGTTGAACAGGGGCCCAGCTACGAGCAGTACTTC
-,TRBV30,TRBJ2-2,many,CAWSKGLNTGELFF,TGTGCCTGGAGTAAGGGATTGAACACCGGGGAGCTGTTTTTT
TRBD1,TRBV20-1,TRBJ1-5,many,CSAREQGDQPQHF,TGCAGTGCTAGAGAACAGGGGGACCAGCCCCAGCATTTT
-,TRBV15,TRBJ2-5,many,CATSRDLTGGETQYF,TGTGCCACCAGCAGAGATTTAACCGGAGGGGAGACCCAGTACTTC
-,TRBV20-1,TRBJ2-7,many,CSARRGANSYEQYF,TGCAGTGCCAGGCGGGGTGCCAACTCCTACGAGCAGTACTTC
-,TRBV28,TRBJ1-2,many,CASSLAGALGYTF,TGTGCCAGCAGTTTAGCAGGGGCCCTAGGCTACACCTTC
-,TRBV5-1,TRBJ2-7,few,CASSLGQVFDEQYF,TGCGCCAGCAGCTTGGGACAGGTCTTCGACGAGCAGTACTTC
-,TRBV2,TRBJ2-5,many,CASQTVSQETQYF,TGTGCCAGCCAGACGGTCAGCCAAGAGACCCAGTACTTC
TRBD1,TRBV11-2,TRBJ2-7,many,CASDRGYEQYF,TGTGCCAGCGACAGGGGCTACGAGCAGTACTTC
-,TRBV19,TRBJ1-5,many,CASSFAGGASNQPQHF,TGTGCCAGTAGTTTCGCCGGGGGCGCGAGCAATCAGCCCCAGCATTTT
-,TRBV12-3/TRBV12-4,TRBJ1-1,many,CASSARPGSFMNTEAFF,TGTGCCAGCAGCGCAAGGCCAGGGAGTTTCATGAACACTGAAGCTTTCTTT
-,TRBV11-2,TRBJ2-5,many,CASSLRVLRFEGAQETQYF,TGTGCCAGCAGCTTAAGAGTCTTACGGTTCGAAGGAGCGCAAGAGACCCAGTACTTC